The clone carrying this T cell receptor beta chain appeared a few times. The TCRbeta library incorporated unique molecular identifiers. TCRdb reprocessed the PCR reads with MiXCR, giving one entry per CDR3 protein. The repertoire holds 300,000 to 400,000 distinct CDR3 sequences, with about an eighth as singletons. The sample originates from a study of T-cell reconstitution after alpha-beta-depleted transplantation in children. This TCR was recovered from a human donor who donated a stem cell graft to a child with Fanconi anemia. This specimen consisted of PBMCs, obtained from the stem cell graft.

CDR3 coding DNA: TGTGCCAGCAGCTTGGAGCTGAGCAATCAGCCCCAGCATTTT. Its protein is CASSLELSNQPQHF. The chain combines TRBV5-5 with TRBJ1-5; unclear D gene. Trimming removed 0 bases from V and 1 base from J, with 5 bases in between. Germline V CDR1 and CDR2: SGHKS, YYEKEE (reference sequence). The CDR3 extends over 14 amino acids. Combining the CDR3 with reference TRBV5-5 and TRBJ1-5 gives the whole variable domain DAGVTQSPTHLIKTRGQQVTLRCSPISGHKSVSWYQQVLGQGPQFIFQYYEKEERGRGNFPDRFSARQFPNYSSELNVNALLLGDSALYLCASSLELSNQPQHFGDGTRLSIL.